This TCR beta chain was captured by sequencing in a study of blood T cells in healthy people across ages. The CDR3 totals 16 residues. Trimming took 5 bases from V and 2 from J; bases not matched to a gene: 9. For the second PCR, which ran for about 7 to 12 cycles, a sample-barcoded 5' primer and a J-beta primer mix were used. TCRdb itself ran the 5' RACE reads through MiXCR, one entry per CDR3 protein. The sample lists 1.5 million to 2 million distinct CDR3 sequences, roughly 27% occurring once. There are a few counts of this clonotype. Material: blood. This rearrangement joins TRBV12-3 or TRBV12-4 to TRBJ2-5; 9 bases match TRBD2. The sequence was obtained from a woman in her 30s in good health. CDR3: CASSPRSLAGQETQYF. CDR3 sequence (DNA): TGTGCCAGCAGTCCTAGGAGTCTAGCGGGACAAGAGACCCAGTACTTC.